The source of this T cell receptor beta chain is a study of vaccination effects on CD4 cells after COVID-19. Study findings and constraints: Marked contraction was observed in infection-induced and vaccine-induced clones late after vaccination.

This clone is a singleton in its sample. The target antigen is unknown. Scientists isolated CD4+ T cells after an approximately ten-day culture period ended. Profiling relied on immunoSEQ multiplex PCR, and the TCRdb table lists in-frame clones only, not all of them. The sample lists tens of thousands of clones, 72% occurring once. The receptor was isolated from a human donor who had a prior SARS-CoV-2 infection. This sample comprised CD4+ T cells from PBMCs cultured without peptide, obtained before COVID-19 vaccination.

CDR3 loop: CASSVAGGALETQYF. CDR3 coding DNA: TGTGCCAGCAGCGTAGCGGGCGGGGCCCTGGAGACCCAGTACTTC. The chain links TRBV9 to TRBJ2-5, with D maybe TRBD2 (6 bases). Trimming pared 0 bases from V and 5 bases from J, leaving 14 bases between. Per the germline V gene, CDR1 is SGDLS and CDR2 is YYNGEE. The CDR3 contains 15 residues.